This T cell receptor beta chain was documented in a study of Ad26.COV2.S vaccination and SARS-CoV-2 variants. Germline lookup yields CDR1 KGHSH and CDR2 LQKENI. The CDR3 has 13 amino acids. V dropped 6 bases and J dropped 8; count of bases not matched to a gene: 6. Treatment reported: roughly 19 received Ad26.COV2.S at low or high dose, single or two shots; roughly 5 received placebo; per-sample allocation not given. Specimens were obtained on day 63 following the first vaccine or placebo injection. As its vector, the vaccine had Ad26, which expressed Wuhan-strain SARS-CoV-2 spike. Sequencing was performed with immunoSEQ multiplex PCR; in TCRdb, only in-frame clones are kept and a portion is missing. The sample consists of approximately 450,000 clones, over 75% of them appearing once.

The chain couples TRBV18 to TRBJ1-4, with 7 bases matching TRBD1. Sequences were derived from peripheral blood, sampled in a trial of Ad26.COV2.S vaccine versus placebo. The origin of this receptor is a person aged 18-65 years who received the Ad26.COV2.S COVID-19 vaccine or a placebo. The CDR3 nucleotides read TGTGCCAGCTCCCTGGGACAGAAAGAAAAACTGTTTTTT. Translation: CASSLGQKEKLFF.